The clone carrying this T cell receptor (beta chain) occurred many times. As yet, its antigen is unknown. V was cut by 6 bases and J by 2 bases, with 11 bases left in between. The CDR3 is 13 amino acids. From germline, CDR1 is MDHEN and CDR2 SYDVKM. For TCR beta, libraries came from quantitative 5'-RACE with molecular barcodes. One entry per CDR3 protein results from TCRdb running MiXCR on the 5' RACE reads. The profile covers more than 250,000 distinct CDR3 sequences, with 9.5% to 13% appearing a single time and about 10% taken by the ten largest. These data originate in a study of CD8 T cells in ankylosing spondylitis. Study findings and constraints: Reportedly, significant enrichment of disease-linked clones occurred in matched ankylosing spondylitis synovial fluid.

The receptor's source is a female donor with ankylosing spondylitis or in good health (not recorded which). Source material: blood, either unsorted or a sorted T cell fraction (not recorded which). The chain employs TRBV28 and TRBJ2-7; D remains ambiguous. Here the CDR3 DNA reads TGTGCCAGCAGCCCAGGATGGGCCTACGAGCAGTACTTC. This sequence encodes CASSPGWAYEQYF.